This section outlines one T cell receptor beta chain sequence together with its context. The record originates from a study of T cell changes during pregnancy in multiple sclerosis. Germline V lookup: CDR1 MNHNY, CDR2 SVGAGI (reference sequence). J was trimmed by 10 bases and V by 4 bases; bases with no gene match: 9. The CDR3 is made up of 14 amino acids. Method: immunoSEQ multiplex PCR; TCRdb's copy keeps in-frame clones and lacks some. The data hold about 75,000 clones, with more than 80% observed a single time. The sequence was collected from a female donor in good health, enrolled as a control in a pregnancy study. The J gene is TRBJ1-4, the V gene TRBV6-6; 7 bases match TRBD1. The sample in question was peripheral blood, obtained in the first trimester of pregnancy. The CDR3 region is CASSSSDREAKLFF. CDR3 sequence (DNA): TGTGCCAGCAGTTCTTCCGACAGGGAGGCAAAACTGTTTTTT.